The clone carrying this TCR beta chain has a count of ten or more. TCRdb called the 5' RACE reads again in MiXCR, with one record for every CDR3 protein. The sample comprises 200,000 to 300,000 distinct CDR3 sequences, around 6.7% of which are singletons, and roughly 1% rests with the top ten. The entry originates in a study of T cells after yellow fever vaccination. Germline assignment: CDR1 SGDLS and CDR2 YYNGEE. The CDR3 consists of 15 residues. Trimming stripped 0 bases from V and 1 base from J, with 10 bases between. This chain uses TRBV9 with TRBJ1-2; no definite D call. The sequence was obtained from a young man who received the YFV17D yellow fever vaccine. The specimen comprised CD4+ T cells sorted from PBMCs, sampled on the day of the yellow fever booster vaccination. DNA for the CDR3: TGTGCCAGCAGCGTAGACGTCGGCTTTAACTATGGCTACACCTTC. This codes for CASSVDVGFNYGYTF.